A single count supports the clone carrying this T cell receptor beta chain. The antigen is unknown. This sample is drawn from a study of chemoradiotherapy in HPV16-positive cancers. Findings and caveats of the study: For HPV16-positive patients, expanding HPV-responsive T cells associated with longer recurrence-free survival. The functional HPV-specific definition rests on just a couple of HPV16-positive patients. During treatment, candidate HPV-specific clones and E7-related motifs expanded in tumor.

Repeated repertoire sampling spanned the course of chemoradiotherapy. Method: immunoSEQ multiplex PCR; TCRdb's copy keeps in-frame clones and lacks some. The sample yields roughly 25,000 clones, approximately 93% seen once. V lost 4 bases, J lost 6 bases, and 20 bases lay in between. Looked up from germline, CDR1 is LNHDA and CDR2 is SQIVND (reference sequence). This CDR3 contains 16 residues. This chain connects TRBV19 to TRBJ2-3; D is perhaps TRBD1 (5 bases). This sample was gathered from a patient who underwent chemoradiotherapy. This receptor was obtained from a human donor with HPV-associated anogenital cancer. The CDR3 sequence: CASSKQATIQMDTQYF. The CDR3 DNA sequence: TGTGCCAGTAGTAAACAGGCAACTATTCAGATGGATACGCAGTATTTT.